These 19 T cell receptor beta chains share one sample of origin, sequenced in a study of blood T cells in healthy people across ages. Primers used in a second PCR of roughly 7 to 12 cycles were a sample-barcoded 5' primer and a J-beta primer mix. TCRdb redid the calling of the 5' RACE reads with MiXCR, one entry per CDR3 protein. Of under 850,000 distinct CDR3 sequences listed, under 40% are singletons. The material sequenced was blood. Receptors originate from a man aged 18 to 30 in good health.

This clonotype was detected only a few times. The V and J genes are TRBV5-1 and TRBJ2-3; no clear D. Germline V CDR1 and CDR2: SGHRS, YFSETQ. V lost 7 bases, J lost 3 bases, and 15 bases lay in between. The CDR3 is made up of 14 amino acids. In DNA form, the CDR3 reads TGCGCCAGCGCCAGTCGGCAAGGAACAGATACGCAGTATTTT. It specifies CASASRQGTDTQYF.

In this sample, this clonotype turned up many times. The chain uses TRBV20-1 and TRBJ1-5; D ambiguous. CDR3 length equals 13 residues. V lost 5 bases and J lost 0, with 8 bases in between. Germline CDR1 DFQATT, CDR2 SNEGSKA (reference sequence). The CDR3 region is CSASDTSNQPQHF. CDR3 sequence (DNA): TGCAGTGCTTCAGACACTAGCAATCAGCCCCAGCATTTT.

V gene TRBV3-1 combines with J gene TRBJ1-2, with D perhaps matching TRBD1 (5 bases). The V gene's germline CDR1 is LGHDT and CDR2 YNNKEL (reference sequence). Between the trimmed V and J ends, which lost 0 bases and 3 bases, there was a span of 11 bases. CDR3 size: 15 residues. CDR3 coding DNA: TGTGCCAGCAGCCAAGATTCGGAAGGGGACTATGGCTACACCTTC. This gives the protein CASSQDSEGDYGYTF. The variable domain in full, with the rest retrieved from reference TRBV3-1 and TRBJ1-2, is DTAVSQTPKYLVTQMGNDKSIKCEQNLGHDTMYWYKQDSKKFLKIMFSYNNKELIINETVPNRFSPKSPDKAHLNLHINSLELGDSAVYFCASSQDSEGDYGYTFGSGTRLTVV.

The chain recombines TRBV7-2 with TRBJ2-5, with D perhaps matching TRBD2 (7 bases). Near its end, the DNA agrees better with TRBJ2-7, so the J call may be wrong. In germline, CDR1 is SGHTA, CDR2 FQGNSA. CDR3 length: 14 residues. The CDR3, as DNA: TGTGCCAGCAGCGTAAGAAGGGGGGGCGACGAGCAGTACTTC. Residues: CASSVRRGGDEQYF.

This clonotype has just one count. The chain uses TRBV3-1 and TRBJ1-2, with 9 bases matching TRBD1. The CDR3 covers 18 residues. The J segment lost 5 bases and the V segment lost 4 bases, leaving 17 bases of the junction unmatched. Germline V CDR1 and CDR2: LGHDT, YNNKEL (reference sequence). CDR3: CASSLHLGQGILSYGYTF. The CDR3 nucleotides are TGTGCCAGCAGCCTACACCTGGGACAGGGCATTTTGAGTTATGGCTACACCTTC.

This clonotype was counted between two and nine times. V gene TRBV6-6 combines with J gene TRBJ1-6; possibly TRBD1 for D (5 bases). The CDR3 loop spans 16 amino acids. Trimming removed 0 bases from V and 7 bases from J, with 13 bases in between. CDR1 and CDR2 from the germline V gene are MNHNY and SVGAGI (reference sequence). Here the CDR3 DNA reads TGTGCCAGCAGTTACTCGCCGGCAGGGCTGAATTCACCCCTCCACTTT. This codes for CASSYSPAGLNSPLHF.

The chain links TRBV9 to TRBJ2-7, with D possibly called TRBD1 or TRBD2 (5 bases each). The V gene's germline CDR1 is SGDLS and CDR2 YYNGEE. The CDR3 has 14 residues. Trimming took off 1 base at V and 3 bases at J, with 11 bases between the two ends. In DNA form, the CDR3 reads TGTGCCAGCAGCGTAATGCCAGGGAGCTACGAGCAGTACTTC. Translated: CASSVMPGSYEQYF.

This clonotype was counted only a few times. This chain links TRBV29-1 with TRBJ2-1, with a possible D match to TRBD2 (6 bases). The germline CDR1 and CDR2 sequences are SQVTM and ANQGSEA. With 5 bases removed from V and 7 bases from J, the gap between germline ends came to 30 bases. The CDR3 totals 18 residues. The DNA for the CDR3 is TGCAGCGTTAACGGGGGTCTAAGGAGCGGGCGGGGTAGTAATGAGCAGTTCTTC. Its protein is CSVNGGLRSGRGSNEQFF.

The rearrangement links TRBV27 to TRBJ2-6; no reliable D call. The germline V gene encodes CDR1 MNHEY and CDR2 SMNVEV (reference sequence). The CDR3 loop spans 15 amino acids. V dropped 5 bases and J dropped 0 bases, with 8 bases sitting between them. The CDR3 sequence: CASSPLNSGANVLTF. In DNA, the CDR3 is TGTGCCAGCAGTCCCCTCAACTCTGGGGCCAACGTCCTGACTTTC.

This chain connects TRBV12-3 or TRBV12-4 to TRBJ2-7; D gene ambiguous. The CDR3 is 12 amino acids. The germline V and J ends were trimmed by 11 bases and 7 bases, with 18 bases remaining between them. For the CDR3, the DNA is TGTGCCTGTACCTTAGGGCGGTGTGAGCAGTACTTC. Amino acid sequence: CACTLGRCEQYF.

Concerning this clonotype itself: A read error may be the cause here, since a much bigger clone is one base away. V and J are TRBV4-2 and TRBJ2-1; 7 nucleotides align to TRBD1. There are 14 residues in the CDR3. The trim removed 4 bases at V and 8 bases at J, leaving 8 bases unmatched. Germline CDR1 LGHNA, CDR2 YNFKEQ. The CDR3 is CASSPTGQYDEQFF. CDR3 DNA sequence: TGTGCCAGCAGCCCAACGGGACAGTACGATGAGCAGTTCTTC.

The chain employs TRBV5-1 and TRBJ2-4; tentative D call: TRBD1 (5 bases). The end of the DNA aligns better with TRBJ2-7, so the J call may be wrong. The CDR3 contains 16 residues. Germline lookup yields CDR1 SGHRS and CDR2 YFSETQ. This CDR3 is CASSLAADILADEQYF. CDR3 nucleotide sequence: TGCGCCAGCAGCTTGGCCGCGGACATCTTGGCCGACGAGCAGTACTTC.

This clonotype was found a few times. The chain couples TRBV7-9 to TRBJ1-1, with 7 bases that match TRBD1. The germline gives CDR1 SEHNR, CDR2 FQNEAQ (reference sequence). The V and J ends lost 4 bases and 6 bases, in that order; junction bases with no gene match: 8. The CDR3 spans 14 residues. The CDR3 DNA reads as TGTGCCAGCAGCTCGTCCCCGGGACAGCCTGAAGCTTTCTTT. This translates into CASSSSPGQPEAFF.

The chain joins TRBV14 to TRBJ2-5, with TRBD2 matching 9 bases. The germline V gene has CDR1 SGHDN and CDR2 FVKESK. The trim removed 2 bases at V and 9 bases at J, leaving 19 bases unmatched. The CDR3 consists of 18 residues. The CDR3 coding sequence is TGTGCCAGCAGCCAACAACGGCTAGCGGGGAAGATAAGGGAGGCCCAGTACTTC. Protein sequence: CASSQQRLAGKIREAQYF.

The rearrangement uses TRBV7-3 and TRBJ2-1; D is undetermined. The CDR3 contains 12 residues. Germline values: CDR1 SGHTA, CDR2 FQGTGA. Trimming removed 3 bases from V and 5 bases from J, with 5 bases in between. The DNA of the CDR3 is TGTGCCAGCAGCTTTTCCCACAATGAGCAGTTCTTC. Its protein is CASSFSHNEQFF.

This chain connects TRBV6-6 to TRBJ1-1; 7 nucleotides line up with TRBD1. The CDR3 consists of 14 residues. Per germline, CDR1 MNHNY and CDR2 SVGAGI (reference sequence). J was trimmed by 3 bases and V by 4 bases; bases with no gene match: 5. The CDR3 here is CASSSTTGDTEAFF. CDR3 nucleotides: TGTGCCAGCAGTTCGACAACAGGGGACACTGAAGCTTTCTTT.

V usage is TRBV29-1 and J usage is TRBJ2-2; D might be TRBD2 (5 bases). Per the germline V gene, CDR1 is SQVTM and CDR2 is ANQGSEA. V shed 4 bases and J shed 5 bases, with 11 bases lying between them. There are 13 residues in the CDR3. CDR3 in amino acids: CSVGSATTGELFF. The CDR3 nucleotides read TGCAGCGTTGGTAGCGCGACAACCGGGGAGCTGTTTTTT.

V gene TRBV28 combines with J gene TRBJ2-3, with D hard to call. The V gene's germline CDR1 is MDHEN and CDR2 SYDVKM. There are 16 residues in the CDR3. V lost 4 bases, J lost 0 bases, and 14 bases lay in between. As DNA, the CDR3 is TGTGCCAGCAGTTATGAATGGCAGACAAGCACAGATACGCAGTATTTT. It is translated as CASSYEWQTSTDTQYF.

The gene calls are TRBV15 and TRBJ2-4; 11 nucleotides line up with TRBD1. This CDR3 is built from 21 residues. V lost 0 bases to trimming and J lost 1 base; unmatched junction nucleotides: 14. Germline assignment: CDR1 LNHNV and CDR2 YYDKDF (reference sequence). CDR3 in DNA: TGTGCCACCAGCAGAGATGGGGGTTGGACAGGGGGCTTTAGGGCCAAAAACATTCAGTACTTC. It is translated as CATSRDGGWTGGFRAKNIQYF.